The entry that follows covers one T cell receptor (beta chain) sequence. Methods used by the authors: By means of reference gene primer amplification, nucleated cell counts were estimated. Some clones are missing from TCRdb's copy, which holds only in-frame ones; the method was immunoSEQ multiplex PCR. Clonal size and the V and J genes are those of that table, whereas D and trimming came from the DNA. This sample has 210,000 or so clones, with about 88% found just once. The CDR3 sequence is 14 residues long. The germline gives CDR1 MNHEY, CDR2 SVGEGT. Trimming pared 3 bases from V and 0 bases from J, leaving 6 bases between. This entry comes from a study of blood T cell repertoires in COVID-19.

This TCR was recovered from a woman between 35 and 50 years old who had recovered from COVID-19. The sequenced sample was peripheral blood. The genes are TRBV6-2 or TRBV6-3 and TRBJ2-1, with D unclear. The DNA for the CDR3 is TGTGCCAGCAGTTATTATCTCTCCTACAATGAGCAGTTCTTC. Translating it yields CASSYYLSYNEQFF.